These T cell receptor beta chains were read from a single sample in a study of OX40 agonist ivuxolimab in advanced cancers. TCRdb's copy holds only in-frame clones and misses some; the assay was immunoSEQ multiplex PCR. The sample holds approximately 66,000 clones; approximately 90% are singletons and the top ten take under 7%. Sequences were derived from CD4+ or CD8+ T cells sorted from blood, sampled in a trial of the OX40 agonist ivuxolimab. These TCRs come from an adult with an advanced solid tumor such as melanoma, head and neck, liver or kidney cancer. Each CDR3 is given with its conserved first and last residue. A D gene is named only where the DNA matches it firmly. Some rows mark clone size as missing; the rest say once, few, many or name a class of expanded clone.

d_gene	v_gene	abundance	j_gene	CDR3nt	CDR3aa
.	TRBV9	.	TRBJ2-7	TGTGCCAGCAGCGTAGAAGACGGTTCCTACGAGCAGTACTTC	CASSVEDGSYEQYF
TRBD2	TRBV27	few	TRBJ2-2	TGTGCCAGCACCGGGGGGGGACGGAACACCGGGGAGCTGTTTTTT	CASTGGGRNTGELFF
.	TRBV28	.	TRBJ1-2	TGTGCCAGCGGCCTACAGGGTGGGTGGTATGGCTACACCTTC	CASGLQGGWYGYTF
.	TRBV28	.	TRBJ2-7	TGTGCCAGCAGTTTATCCTTGGCAGCCTACGAGCAGTACTTC	CASSLSLAAYEQYF
.	TRBV7-3	.	TRBJ2-7	TGTGCCAGCAGCTTGGGCGGTTTAGACGACGAGCAGTACTTC	CASSLGGLDDEQYF
.	TRBV7-6	.	TRBJ1-1	TGTGCCAGCAGCTTAGATCCCGGGAAATGGCCTGAAGCTTTCTTT	CASSLDPGKWPEAFF
TRBD1	TRBV7-1	.	TRBJ2-6	TGTGCCAGCATCGACAGGGCGGCTCGCCCTGGGGCCAACGTCCTGACTTTC	CASIDRAARPGANVLTF
TRBD2	TRBV6-6	.	TRBJ2-3	TGTGCCAGCACTCTAGCGGGGACGCAGTATTTT	CASTLAGTQYF
.	TRBV7-2	.	TRBJ2-7	TGTGCCAGCAGCTTAAAGATCCTGGGGGGAACGCGGGACTACGAGCAGTACTTC	CASSLKILGGTRDYEQYF
TRBD2	TRBV4-3	once	TRBJ2-1	TGCGCCAGCAGCCAAGGGATAGCTAGCGGGAAATACAATGAGCAGTTCTTC	CASSQGIASGKYNEQFF
.	TRBV4-1	.	TRBJ1-1	TGCGCCAGCAGCCAAGGAGGCAGAAACACTGAAGCTTTCTTT	CASSQGGRNTEAFF
TRBD2	TRBV29-1	.	TRBJ2-1	TGCAGCGTTGAAGGCGCGCTAGCGGGGGTTTACAATGAGCAGTTCTTC	CSVEGALAGVYNEQFF
.	TRBV7-9	.	TRBJ2-1	TGTGCCAGCAGCTTAGAAGTTATTCGGGGTAGCTCCTACAATGAGCAGTTCTTC	CASSLEVIRGSSYNEQFF
.	TRBV5-4	once	TRBJ1-5	TGTGCCAGCAGCTTGGGGACAGTCGGGCCCCAGCATTTT	CASSLGTVGPQHF
.	TRBV7-9	.	TRBJ1-1	TGTGCCAGCAGACTCTCCCCCTCAGAGACTGAAGCTTTCTTT	CASRLSPSETEAFF
TRBD1	TRBV30	.	TRBJ2-5	TGTGCCTGGAGTGTACCAGGACCGGGACAGGGGGCCCAAGAGACCCAGTACTTC	CAWSVPGPGQGAQETQYF
.	TRBV27	.	TRBJ2-3	TGTGCCAGCAGTTCTAGCGTCTTTCCGACAGATACGCAGTATTTT	CASSSSVFPTDTQYF
TRBD1	TRBV5-6	.	TRBJ1-5	TGTGCCAGCAGCTTGAGGGGACAGAATCAGCCCCAGCATTTT	CASSLRGQNQPQHF